This T cell receptor beta chain was identified during a study of blood T cell repertoires in COVID-19. As for the study in general: Spain, Italy and the United States supplied samples that represented acute and convalescent COVID-19. Nucleic acid was either cDNA or gDNA, and it came from T cells, B-cell-depleted T cells, or PBMCs.

CDR3 length: 16 residues. The authors' processing: How many nucleated cells were present was estimated from reference gene primer amplification. Clones were sequenced by immunoSEQ multiplex PCR, and TCRdb holds only the in-frame ones, with some missing. That table is the source of V, J and clone size, and D and trimming were worked out from the DNA. The repertoire holds about 250,000 clones, approximately 90% seen once, with approximately 3.3% in the top ten. This clonotype originated in a man aged 18-30 years with active or convalescent COVID-19. The chain has TRBV21-1 and TRBJ1-1; the table assigns TRBD1, which was not confirmed against the DNA. TRBV21-1 is labeled a pseudogene. The sample consisted of peripheral blood. The DNA of the CDR3 is TGTGCCAGCAGCGCCCTCCAGACAGGGGAGAACACTGAAGCTTTCTTT. Amino acids: CASSALQTGENTEAFF.